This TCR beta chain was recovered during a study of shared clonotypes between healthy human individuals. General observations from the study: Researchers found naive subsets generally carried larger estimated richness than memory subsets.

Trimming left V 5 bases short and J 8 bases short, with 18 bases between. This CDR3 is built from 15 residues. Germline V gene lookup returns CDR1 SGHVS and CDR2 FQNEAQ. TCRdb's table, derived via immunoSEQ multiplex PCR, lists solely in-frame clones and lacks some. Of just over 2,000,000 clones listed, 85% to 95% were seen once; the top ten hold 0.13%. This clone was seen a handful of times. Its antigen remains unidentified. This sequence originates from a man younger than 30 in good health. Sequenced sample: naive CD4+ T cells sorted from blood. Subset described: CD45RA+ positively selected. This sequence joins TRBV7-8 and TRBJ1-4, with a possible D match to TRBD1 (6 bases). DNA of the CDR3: TGTGCCAGCAGCCCCAACGAGGGGGTCGTGGAAAAACTGTTTTTT. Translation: CASSPNEGVVEKLFF.